The present TCR beta chain was sequenced within a study of blood T cell repertoires in COVID-19. The CDR3 runs to 15 residues. CDR1 and CDR2 from the germline V gene are SGDLS and YYNGEE. Trimming shortened V by 2 bases and J by 0 bases, and 11 bases separated the two germline ends. Remarks on this clone: This sample also contains other DNA sequences that code for the same CDR3.

Produced via immunoSEQ multiplex PCR; TCRdb's table is partial and in-frame only. Among 100,000 to 150,000 clones listed, more than 70% were seen once. This chain connects TRBV9 to TRBJ1-1, with TRBD1 as a possible D gene (6 bases). This receptor was obtained from a human donor in a cohort sampled during active COVID-19. The source material was peripheral blood. The CDR3 sequence is CASSVGGRMNTEAFF. The CDR3, as DNA: TGTGCCAGCAGCGTGGGGGGGCGGATGAACACTGAAGCTTTCTTT. Drawing the rest from reference TRBV9 and TRBJ1-1, the complete variable domain is DSGVTQTPKHLITATGQRVTLRCSPRSGDLSVYWYQQSLDQGLQFLIQYYNGEERAKGNILERFSAQQFPDLHSELNLSSLELGDSALYFCASSVGGRMNTEAFFGQGTRLTVV.